The text below deals with one TCR beta chain. Its cognate antigen has yet to be identified. Base qualities are not provided; no much larger clone lies one nucleotide away. This sample is part of a study of T cell responses to AZD1222 COVID-19 vaccine (dated by TCRdb to the early 2020s). At the level of the whole study: TCR sequencing covered fewer than 250 trial participants: nearly 210 given two doses of AZD1222 and about 26 given two doses of MenACWY control vaccine. Trial participants were enrolled by age into 18-55, 56-69 and 70-plus year subgroups, with 148, 28 and 57 TCR-sequenced participants respectively. The study at large found these results: Participants were mostly white British, with more females than males. The authors suggested clonal diversity may have been underestimated. No day 14 peak-response samples were available, so repertoires were characterized only after the peak T cell response. After two AZD1222 doses, both the breadth and the depth of spike-specific TCRs were significantly higher than at day 0 and than in MenACWY recipients. The vaccine-associated CD4 TCRs covered the entire spike protein, and the dominant responses fell in regions 160-218 and 743-854. Epitopes outside the regions mutated in the B.1.351 and B.1.1.7 variants were reportedly recognized by nearly half of the unique spike-specific TCRs. Only five or six AZD1222 recipients were SARS-CoV-2 seropositive at baseline, limiting conclusions about previously exposed vaccinees. The 56-69-year group was small, and its depth increase did not reach significance, likely because of low power.

This specimen's time point label, interpreted: baseline before first vaccination. Explained via the paper, the treatment or condition label denotes: meningococcal conjugate vaccine given as trial control. Samples from vaccinated people were obtained from the UK trials COV001 and COV002, which included a single-blind randomized controlled phase 2/3 trial of AZD1222 (ChAdOx1 nCoV-19) in healthy adults. For TCRbeta chain sequencing, PBMC samples were collected from trial participants at day 0 and at day 28 after the second dose. The CDR3 regions of human TCRbeta chains were subjected to immunosequencing. On the authors' methods: TCRs in the repertoires were matched against a reference library of SARS-CoV-2-specific TCRs that had been generated with the MIRA antigen-specificity platform. Breadth was defined as the fraction of unique TCRs that were SARS-CoV-2-associated, and depth was defined as the fraction of total T cells that were SARS-CoV-2-associated. Using the MIRA data, each spike-specific TCR was assigned both to the spike region to which the TCR was reactive and to a CD4 or CD8 class. Log10-transformed breadth and depth values were compared by one-way ANOVA with Sidak's multiple comparisons tests. TCRdb holds this immuneACCESS table with in-frame rearrangements only. Some clones are missing; in checked studies, unresolved V genes explain under half, and the rest has no known cause. V, J and clone size are those of that table, while D and trimming were read from the DNA. Present in this sample are hundreds of thousands of clones, about 93% of which were seen just once. 1% of the sample belongs to the ten largest clones.

V loses 6 bases, J loses 12 bases, and the germline ends lie 21 bases apart. CDR1 and CDR2 are read off the germline V gene as SNHLY and FYNNEI. The CDR3, from cysteine to phenylalanine, totals 14 residues. Just the 42-base CDR3 DNA is kept, in frame starting at base 1. The TCR was taken from an adult in good health. The chain links TRBV2 with TRBJ1-5; the D gene is not confidently resolved. Source: peripheral blood, taken on day 0 of MenACWY control vaccination. CDR3 region: CASSVNRATPRQHF. The sequenced DNA is TGTGCCAGCAGCGTGAACCGGGCCACCCCGCGCCAGCATTTT.